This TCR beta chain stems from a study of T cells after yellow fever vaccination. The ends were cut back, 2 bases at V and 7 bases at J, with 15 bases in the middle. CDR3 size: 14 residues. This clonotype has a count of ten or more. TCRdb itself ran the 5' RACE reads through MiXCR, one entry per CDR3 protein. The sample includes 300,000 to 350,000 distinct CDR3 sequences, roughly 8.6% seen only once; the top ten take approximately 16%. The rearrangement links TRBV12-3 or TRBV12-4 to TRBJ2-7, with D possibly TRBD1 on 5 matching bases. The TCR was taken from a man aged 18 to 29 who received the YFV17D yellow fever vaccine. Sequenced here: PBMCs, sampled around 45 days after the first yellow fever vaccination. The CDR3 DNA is TGTGCCAGCAGTTTAAGTCCCAGGGTGCGGGAGCAGTACTTC. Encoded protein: CASSLSPRVREQYF.